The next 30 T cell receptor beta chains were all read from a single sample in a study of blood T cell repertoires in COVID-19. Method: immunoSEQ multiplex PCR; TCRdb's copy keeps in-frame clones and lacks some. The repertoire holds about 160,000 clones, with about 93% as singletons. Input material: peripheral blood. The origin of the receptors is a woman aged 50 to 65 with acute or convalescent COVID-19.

The CDR3 region has the DNA TGTGCCAGCAGCGTCTCTAGCTTCTCCTCCTACAATGAGCAGTTCTTC. Encoded protein: CASSVSSFSSYNEQFF. The V call is TRBV11-2, the J call TRBJ2-1, with D tentatively TRBD2 (5 bases). V shed 5 bases and J shed 0 bases, with 14 bases lying between them. Germline CDR1 is SGHAT and CDR2 is FQNNGV. The length of the CDR3 is 16 residues. Combining the CDR3 with reference TRBV11-2 and TRBJ2-1 gives the whole variable domain EAGVAQSPRYKIIEKRQSVAFWCNPISGHATLYWYQQILGQGPKLLIQFQNNGVVDDSQLPKDRFSAERLKGVDSTLKIQPAKLEDSAVYLCASSVSSFSSYNEQFFGPGTRLTVL.

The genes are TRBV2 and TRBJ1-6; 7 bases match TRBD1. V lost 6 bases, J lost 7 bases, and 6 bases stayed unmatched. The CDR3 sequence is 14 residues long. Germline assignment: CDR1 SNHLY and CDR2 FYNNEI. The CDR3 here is CASRMGQRNSPLHF. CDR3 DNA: TGTGCCAGCAGGATGGGACAGAGAAATTCACCCCTCCACTTT.

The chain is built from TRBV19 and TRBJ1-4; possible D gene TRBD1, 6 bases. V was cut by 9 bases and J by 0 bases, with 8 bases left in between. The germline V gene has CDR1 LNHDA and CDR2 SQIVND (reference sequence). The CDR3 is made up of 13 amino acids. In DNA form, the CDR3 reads TGTGCCAGAGAGGGGGCAACTAATGAAAAACTGTTTTTT. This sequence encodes CAREGATNEKLFF.

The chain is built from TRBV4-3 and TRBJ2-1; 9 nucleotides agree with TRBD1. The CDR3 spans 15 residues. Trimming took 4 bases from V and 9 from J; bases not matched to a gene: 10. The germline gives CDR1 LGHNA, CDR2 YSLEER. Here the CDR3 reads CASSRPGQGVSEQFF. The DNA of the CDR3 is TGCGCCAGCAGCCGCCCGGGACAGGGCGTAAGTGAGCAGTTCTTC.

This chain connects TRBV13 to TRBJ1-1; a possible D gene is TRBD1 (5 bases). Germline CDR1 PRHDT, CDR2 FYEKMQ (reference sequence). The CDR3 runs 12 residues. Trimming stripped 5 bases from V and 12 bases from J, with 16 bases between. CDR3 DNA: TGTGCCAGCAGCCTTGGGTCAGGGAGGACTTTCTTT. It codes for CASSLGSGRTFF.

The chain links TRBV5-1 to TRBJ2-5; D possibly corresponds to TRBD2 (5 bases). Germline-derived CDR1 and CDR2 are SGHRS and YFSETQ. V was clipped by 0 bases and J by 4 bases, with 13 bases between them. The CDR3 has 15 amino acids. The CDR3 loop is CASSLVFEGPETQYF. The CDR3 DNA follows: TGCGCCAGCAGCTTGGTTTTCGAGGGCCCAGAGACCCAGTACTTC.

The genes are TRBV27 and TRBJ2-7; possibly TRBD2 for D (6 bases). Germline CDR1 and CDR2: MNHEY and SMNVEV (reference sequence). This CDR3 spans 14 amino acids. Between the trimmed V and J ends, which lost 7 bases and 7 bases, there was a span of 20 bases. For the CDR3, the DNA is TGTGCCAGCAAACCGGGACTCGATCTAGGTGAGCAGTACTTC. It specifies CASKPGLDLGEQYF.

The CDR3, as DNA: TGTGCCAGCAGCTTAACGGCTAGCGGGGGGCTAAAAGAGACCCAGTACTTC. Amino acids: CASSLTASGGLKETQYF. The chain joins TRBV7-2 to TRBJ2-5, with TRBD2 identical over 11 bases. CDR1 SGHTA and CDR2 FQGNSA come from the germline V gene. V dropped 2 bases and J dropped 3; count of bases not matched to a gene: 8. This CDR3 has 17 amino acids.

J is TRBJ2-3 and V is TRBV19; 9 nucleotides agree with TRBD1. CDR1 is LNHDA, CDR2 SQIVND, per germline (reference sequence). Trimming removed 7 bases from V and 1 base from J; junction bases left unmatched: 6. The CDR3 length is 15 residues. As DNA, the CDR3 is TGTGCCAGTAACAGGGGGGACAGGGGCACAGATACGCAGTATTTT. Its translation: CASNRGDRGTDTQYF. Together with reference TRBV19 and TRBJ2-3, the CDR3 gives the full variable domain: DGGITQSPKYLFRKEGQNVTLSCEQNLNHDAMYWYRQDPGQGLRLIYYSQIVNDFQKGDIAEGYSVSREKKESFPLTVTSAQKNPTAFYLCASNRGDRGTDTQYFGPGTRLTVL.

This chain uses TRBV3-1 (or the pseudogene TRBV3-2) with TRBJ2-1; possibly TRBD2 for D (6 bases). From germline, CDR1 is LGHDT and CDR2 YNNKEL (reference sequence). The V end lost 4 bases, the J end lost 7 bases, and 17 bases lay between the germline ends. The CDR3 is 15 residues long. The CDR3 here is CASSRPPSGGNEQFF. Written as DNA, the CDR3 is TGTGCCAGCAGCCGACCACCTTCAGGAGGGAATGAGCAGTTCTTC.

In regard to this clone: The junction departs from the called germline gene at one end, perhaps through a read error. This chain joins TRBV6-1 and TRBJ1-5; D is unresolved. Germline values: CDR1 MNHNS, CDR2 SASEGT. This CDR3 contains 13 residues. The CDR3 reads CASSEGRNQPQHF. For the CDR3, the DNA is TGTGCCAGCAGCGAAGGGCGCAATCAGCCCCAGCATTTT.

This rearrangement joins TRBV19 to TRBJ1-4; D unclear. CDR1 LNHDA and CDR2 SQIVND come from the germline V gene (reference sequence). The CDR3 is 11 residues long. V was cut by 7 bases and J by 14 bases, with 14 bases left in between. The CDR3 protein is CASKSPSMLFF. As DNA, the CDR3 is TGTGCCAGTAAGAGCCCTTCCATGCTGTTTTTT.

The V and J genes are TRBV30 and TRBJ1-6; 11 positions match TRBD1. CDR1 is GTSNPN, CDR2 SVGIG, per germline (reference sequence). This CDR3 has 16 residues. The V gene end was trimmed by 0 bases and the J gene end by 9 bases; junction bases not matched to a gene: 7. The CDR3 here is CAWSVGTGGASSPLHF. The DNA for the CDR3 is TGTGCCTGGAGTGTTGGGACAGGGGGGGCTAGTTCACCCCTCCACTTT.

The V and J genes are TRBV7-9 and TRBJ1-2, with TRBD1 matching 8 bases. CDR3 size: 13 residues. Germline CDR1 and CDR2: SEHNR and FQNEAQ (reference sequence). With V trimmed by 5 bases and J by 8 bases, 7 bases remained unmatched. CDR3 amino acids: CASSRSTGDGYTF. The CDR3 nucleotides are TGTGCCAGCAGCCGATCGACAGGGGACGGCTACACCTTC.

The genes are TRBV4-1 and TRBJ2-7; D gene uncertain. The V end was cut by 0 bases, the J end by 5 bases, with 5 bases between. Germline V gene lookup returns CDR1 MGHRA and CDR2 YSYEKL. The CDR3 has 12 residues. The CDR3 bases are TGCGCCAGCAGCCAAGATAACAACGAGCAGTACTTC. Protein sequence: CASSQDNNEQYF.

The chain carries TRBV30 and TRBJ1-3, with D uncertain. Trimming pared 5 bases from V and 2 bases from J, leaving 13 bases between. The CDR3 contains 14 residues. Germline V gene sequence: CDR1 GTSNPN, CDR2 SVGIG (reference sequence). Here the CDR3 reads CAWGRGSAGNTIYF. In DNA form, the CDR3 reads TGTGCCTGGGGCCGCGGGTCCGCTGGAAACACCATATATTTT.

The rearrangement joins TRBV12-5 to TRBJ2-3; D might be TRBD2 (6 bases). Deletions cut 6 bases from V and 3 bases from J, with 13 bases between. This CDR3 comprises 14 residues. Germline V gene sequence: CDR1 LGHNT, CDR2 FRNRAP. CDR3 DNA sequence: TGTGCTAGTGGACTGGACTATCGGACAGATACGCAGTATTTT. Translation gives CASGLDYRTDTQYF.

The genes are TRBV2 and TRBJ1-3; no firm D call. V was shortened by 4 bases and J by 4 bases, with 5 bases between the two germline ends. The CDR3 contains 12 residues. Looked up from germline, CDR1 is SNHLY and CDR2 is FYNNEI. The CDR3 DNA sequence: TGTGCCAGCAGTGGAGGGGGAAACACCATATATTTT. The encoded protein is CASSGGGNTIYF.

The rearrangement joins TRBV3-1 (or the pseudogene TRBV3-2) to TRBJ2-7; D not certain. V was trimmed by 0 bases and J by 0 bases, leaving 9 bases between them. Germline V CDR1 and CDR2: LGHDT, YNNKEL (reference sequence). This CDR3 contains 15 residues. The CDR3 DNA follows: TGTGCCAGCAGCCAAGACTACAGTAGCTCCTACGAGCAGTACTTC. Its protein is CASSQDYSSSYEQYF.

CDR3 in DNA: TGCAGCGTACAGGAGAACACTGAAGCTTTCTTT. This codes for CSVQENTEAFF. The chain couples TRBV29-1 to TRBJ1-1; TRBD1 might be the D (5 bases). This CDR3 region has 11 residues. Germline lookup yields CDR1 SQVTM and CDR2 ANQGSEA. Trimming left V 6 bases short and J 1 base short, with 6 bases between.

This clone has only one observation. Written as DNA, the CDR3 is TGTGCCAGCAGGGGGGACAGGATGAACACTGAAGCTTTCTTT. Translating it yields CASRGDRMNTEAFF. This chain joins TRBV2 and TRBJ1-1; TRBD1 agrees at 8 bases. The CDR3 consists of 14 residues. J gave up 0 bases and V 6 bases, and 3 bases lay outside the gene matches. Germline V gene data show CDR1 as SNHLY and CDR2 as FYNNEI.

The CDR3 coding sequence is TGTGCCAGCAGTCTAGCGGGAGGAGGCACAGATACGCAGTATTTT. It specifies CASSLAGGGTDTQYF. The V and J genes are TRBV2 and TRBJ2-3, with 11 bases lining up with TRBD2. This CDR3 contains 15 residues. Germline CDR1 SNHLY, CDR2 FYNNEI. Trimming removed 5 bases from V and 1 base from J; junction bases left unmatched: 2.

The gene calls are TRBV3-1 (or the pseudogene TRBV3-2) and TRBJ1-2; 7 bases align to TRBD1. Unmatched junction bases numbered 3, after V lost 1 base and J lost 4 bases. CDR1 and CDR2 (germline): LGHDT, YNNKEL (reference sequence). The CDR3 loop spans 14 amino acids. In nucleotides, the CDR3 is TGTGCCAGCAGCCAAGGCCCAGGGGGCTATGGCTACACCTTC. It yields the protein CASSQGPGGYGYTF.

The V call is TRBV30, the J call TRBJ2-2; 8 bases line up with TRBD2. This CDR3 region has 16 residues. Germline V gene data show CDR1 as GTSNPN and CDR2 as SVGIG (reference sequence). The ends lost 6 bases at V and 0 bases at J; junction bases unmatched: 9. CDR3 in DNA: TGTGCCTGTTACGGGGGGGACGGGTCGAACACCGGGGAGCTGTTTTTT. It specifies CACYGGDGSNTGELFF.

CDR3 region: CASSHVTSGTKDEQFF. CDR3 nucleotide sequence: TGTGCCAGCAGCCATGTTACTAGCGGGACAAAGGATGAGCAGTTCTTC. V is TRBV3-1 (or the pseudogene TRBV3-2) and J is TRBJ2-1; 10 bases are a match to TRBD2. Losses at the gene ends were 3 bases for V and 8 bases for J; bases not matched to a gene: 10. The CDR3 has 16 residues. Per the germline V gene, CDR1 is LGHDT and CDR2 is YNNKEL (reference sequence).

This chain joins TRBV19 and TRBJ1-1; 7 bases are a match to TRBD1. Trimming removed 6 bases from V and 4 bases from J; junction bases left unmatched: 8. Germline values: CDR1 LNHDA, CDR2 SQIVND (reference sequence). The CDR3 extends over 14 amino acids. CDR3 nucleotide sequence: TGTGCCAGTAGACACAAGGGGGCCGGCACTGAAGCTTTCTTT. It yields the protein CASRHKGAGTEAFF.

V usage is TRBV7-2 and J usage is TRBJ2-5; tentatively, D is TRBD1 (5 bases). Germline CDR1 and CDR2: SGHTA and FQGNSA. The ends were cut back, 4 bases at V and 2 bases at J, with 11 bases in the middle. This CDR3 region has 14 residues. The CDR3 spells CASSSGSLQETQYF. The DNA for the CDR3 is TGTGCCAGCAGCTCAGGGTCCCTACAAGAGACCCAGTACTTC.

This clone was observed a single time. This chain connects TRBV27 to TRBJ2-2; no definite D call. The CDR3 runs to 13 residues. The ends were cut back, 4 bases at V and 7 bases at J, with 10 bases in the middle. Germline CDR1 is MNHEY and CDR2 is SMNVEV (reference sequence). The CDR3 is CASSSAADGELFF. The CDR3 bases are TGTGCCAGCAGTTCCGCGGCAGACGGGGAGCTGTTTTTT.

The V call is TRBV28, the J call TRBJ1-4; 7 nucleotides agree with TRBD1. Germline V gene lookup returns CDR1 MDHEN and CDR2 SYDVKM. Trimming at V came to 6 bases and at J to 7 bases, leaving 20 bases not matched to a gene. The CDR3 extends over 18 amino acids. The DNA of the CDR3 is TGTGCCAGCAGGGATATAGGTCCTAACAGGGGATGGGGTGAAAAACTGTTTTTT. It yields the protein CASRDIGPNRGWGEKLFF.

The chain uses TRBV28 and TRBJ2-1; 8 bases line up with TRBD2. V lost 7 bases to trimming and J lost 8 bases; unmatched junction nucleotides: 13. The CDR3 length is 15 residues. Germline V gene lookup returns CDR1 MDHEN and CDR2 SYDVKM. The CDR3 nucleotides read TGTGCCAGCACCTTGGCTAGCGGGCATTTTGATGAGCAGTTCTTC. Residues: CASTLASGHFDEQFF.